This T cell receptor (beta chain) came from a study of CD8 T cells in ankylosing spondylitis. The CDR3 loop spans 17 amino acids. After removal of 4 bases from V and 6 bases from J, the junction contained 14 bases not matched to a gene. CDR1 is MGHRA and CDR2 is YSYEKL in the germline V gene. A word on this clonotype: Its antigen is not identified.

Quantitative 5'-RACE with molecular barcodes generated TCR beta libraries. From the 5' RACE reads, TCRdb called clonotypes with MiXCR, one entry per CDR3 protein. This repertoire shows 100,000 to 150,000 distinct CDR3 sequences, 15% to 20% found once; its top ten account for approximately 30%. Study results and caveats: A TCR beta motif made of fewer than ten highly homologous variants seemed typical of ankylosing spondylitis blood. Matched synovial fluid from ankylosing spondylitis patients was reported to be enriched for disease-linked clones.

Source material: blood, either unsorted or a sorted T cell fraction (not recorded which). The sequence derives from a male donor with ankylosing spondylitis. The V and J genes are TRBV4-1 and TRBJ2-2; 7 nucleotides match TRBD1. CDR3 DNA sequence: TGCGCCAGCAGCCTGACAGGGTTCCGTATCGGTTCCGGGGAGCTGTTTTTT. This encodes CASSLTGFRIGSGELFF.